The 11 T cell receptor beta chains presented below share a single source sample, sequenced in a study of blood T cell repertoires in COVID-19. Only in-frame clones appear in the TCRdb table, and some are missing; sequencing was by immunoSEQ multiplex PCR. Here the sample spans fewer than 130,000 clones, around 79% being singletons. Sequenced: peripheral blood. The receptors stem from a man aged 70-80 years with active or convalescent COVID-19.

This chain uses TRBV2 with TRBJ2-7; TRBD2 aligns across 8 bases. The germline gives CDR1 SNHLY, CDR2 FYNNEI. CDR3 length: 15 amino acids. The ends lost 4 bases at V and 0 bases at J; junction bases unmatched: 5. The CDR3: CASSALLAVSYEQYF. The DNA of the CDR3 is TGTGCCAGCAGTGCCTTACTAGCGGTCTCCTACGAGCAGTACTTC.

This chain links TRBV7-8 with TRBJ1-5; TRBD1 matches at 10 bases. With 3 bases clipped from V and 1 base from J, the junction kept 6 bases outside the gene matches. This CDR3 is built from 17 residues. Germline CDR1 reads SGHVS; CDR2 reads FQNEAQ. Here the CDR3 DNA reads TGTGCCAGCAGCTTGACAGGGGGCCTAGGGAGCAATCAGCCCCAGCATTTT. Its translation is CASSLTGGLGSNQPQHF.

V usage is TRBV30 and J usage is TRBJ1-2; 7 bases are shared with TRBD1. There are 13 residues in the CDR3. Germline values: CDR1 GTSNPN, CDR2 SVGIG (reference sequence). After removal of 2 bases from V and 8 bases from J, the junction contained 8 bases not matched to a gene. CDR3 residues: CAWSTTGVVGYTF. Written as DNA, the CDR3 is TGTGCCTGGAGTACTACAGGGGTTGTGGGCTACACCTTC.

This chain links TRBV6-5 with TRBJ2-3, with 8 bases matching TRBD2. Per germline, CDR1 MNHEY and CDR2 SVGAGI. V dropped 11 bases and J dropped 5; count of bases not matched to a gene: 15. The length of the CDR3 is 15 residues. In nucleotides, the CDR3 is TGTGCCCACCGCCGGAGGGCGGGAGGAGGAGATACGCAGTATTTT. Translating gives CAHRRRAGGGDTQYF.

This sequence joins TRBV5-1 and TRBJ1-1; D is unclear. CDR1 is SGHRS and CDR2 is YFSETQ in the germline V gene. The germline V and J ends were trimmed by 4 bases and 3 bases, with 16 bases remaining between them. The CDR3 is 15 amino acids. The CDR3 region has the DNA TGCGCCAGCAGCGGAGCGGGGAGAACGGACACTGAAGCTTTCTTT. Encoded protein: CASSGAGRTDTEAFF.

V and J are TRBV28 and TRBJ1-1; D is ambiguous. The V end lost 7 bases, the J end lost 0 bases, and 15 bases lay between the germline ends. CDR3 size: 15 residues. The germline gives CDR1 MDHEN, CDR2 SYDVKM. CDR3 protein: CASNPLVRLNTEAFF. The CDR3 coding sequence is TGTGCCAGCAATCCCCTTGTACGGTTGAACACTGAAGCTTTCTTT.

A few counts support this clone. This chain's CDR3 is CASRGGTGSTDTQYF. The CDR3 coding sequence is TGTGCCAGCAGGGGGGGGACAGGGAGTACAGATACGCAGTATTTT. V is TRBV28 and J is TRBJ2-3; 9 nucleotides align to TRBD1. The V segment lost 6 bases and the J segment 3 bases; nucleotides outside the gene matches: 7. The CDR3 contains 15 residues. Germline V gene sequence: CDR1 MDHEN, CDR2 SYDVKM. Filled out from reference TRBV28 and TRBJ2-3, the complete variable domain reads DVKVTQSSRYLVKRTGEKVFLECVQDMDHENMFWYRQDPGLGLRLIYFSYDVKMKEKGDIPEGYSVSREKKERFSLILESASTNQTSMYLCASRGGTGSTDTQYFGPGTRLTVL.

The J gene is TRBJ2-7, the V gene TRBV3-1 (or the pseudogene TRBV3-2), with D possibly matching TRBD2 (5 bases). Germline V CDR1 and CDR2: LGHDT, YNNKEL (reference sequence). The CDR3 length is 15 residues. V was shortened by 4 bases and J by 2 bases, with 15 bases between the two germline ends. CDR3 in DNA: TGTGCCAGCAGCCGAGACCAAGCGGCAACCTACGAGCAGTACTTC. This translates into CASSRDQAATYEQYF.

The chain carries TRBV24-1 and TRBJ2-2, with 8 bases lining up with TRBD1. The germline gives CDR1 KGHDR, CDR2 SFDVKD. The CDR3 has 18 residues. V lost 5 bases to trimming and J lost 1 base; unmatched junction nucleotides: 11. The CDR3 DNA follows: TGTGCCACCAGTGGGGATGGGCCCGGGACAGGGAACACCGGGGAGCTGTTTTTT. Encoded protein: CATSGDGPGTGNTGELFF.

V and J are TRBV4-1 and TRBJ2-2, with 8 bases aligning to TRBD2. Per the germline V gene, CDR1 is MGHRA and CDR2 is YSYEKL. This CDR3 has 16 amino acids. With V trimmed by 1 base and J by 7 bases, 8 bases remained unmatched. The CDR3 reads CASSQVLAVRGGELFF. The CDR3 DNA sequence: TGCGCCAGCAGCCAAGTACTAGCGGTGCGGGGCGGGGAGCTGTTTTTT.

The rearrangement links TRBV5-1 to TRBJ2-6; D uncertain. Trimming took off 0 bases at V and 2 bases at J, with 6 bases between the two ends. Germline V gives CDR1 SGHRS, CDR2 YFSETQ. CDR3 length equals 15 residues. The CDR3 DNA is TGCGCCAGCAGCTTGGGTATAGCTGGGGCCAACGTCCTGACTTTC. As protein: CASSLGIAGANVLTF. Full variable domain (missing parts from reference TRBV5-1 and TRBJ2-6): KAGVTQTPRYLIKTRGQQVTLSCSPISGHRSVSWYQQTPGQGLQFLFEYFSETQRNKGNFPGRFSGRQFSNSRSEMNVSTLELGDSALYLCASSLGIAGANVLTFGAGSRLTVL.